The clone carrying this TCR beta chain appeared a few times. Its cognate antigen is unknown. The PCR employed 60 Vbeta primers together with 13 Jbeta primers. Measured with immunoSEQ multiplex PCR; TCRdb has only the in-frame clones, and not every one. The sample holds about 130,000 clones; roughly 10% are singletons and the top ten take roughly 2%. This sample stems from a study of cytomegalovirus exposure and HLA in healthy donors. Study context: Among about 380 genotyped donors, roughly 81% fell in the Caucasian-associated ancestry cluster.

Trimming left V 6 bases short and J 9 bases short, with 18 bases between. Germline CDR1 SNHLY, CDR2 FYNNEI. CDR3 length equals 14 residues. Study outcomes and limitations: Despite most TCR sequences being rare, some public TCRs occurred in many donors. There were reportedly fewer N-insertions in an Asian-associated ancestry cluster than the approximately 600-donor mean, in a later analysis.

Sequencing used PBMCs. The gene calls are TRBV2 and TRBJ1-5, with D uncertain. This receptor was identified in a man aged 50 to 59 in good health and CMV-seronegative. This chain's CDR3 is CASSGGVSRGPQHF. The CDR3 bases are TGTGCCAGCAGCGGCGGGGTCTCCCGAGGGCCCCAGCATTTT.